This passage covers 24 T cell receptor beta chains from one sample sequenced in a study of post-analysis software for immune sequencing data. Study observations and caveats: Controls had lower frequencies than patients of five or six TRBV segments, which included TRBV5-6, TRBV5-1 and TRBV20-1.

Built from TCR beta cDNA, the libraries had unique molecular identifiers in them. MiXCR, applied by TCRdb to the PCR reads, yields one record per CDR3 protein. The repertoire has about 260,000 distinct CDR3 sequences, 30% to 45% of them found once; the top ten carry under 5.5%. Their specific antigens are unknown. Sequences were obtained from blood. The receptors shown here come from a girl between 10 and 17 years old with multiple sclerosis.

There are a few counts of this clonotype. This may be a read error: a much more frequent sequence differs by one nucleotide. The chain employs TRBV5-1 and TRBJ2-5; 9 nucleotides match TRBD2. The J segment lost 11 bases and the V segment lost 5 bases, leaving 13 bases of the junction unmatched. The CDR3 contains 14 residues. Looked up from germline, CDR1 is SGHRS and CDR2 is YFSETQ. CDR3 coding DNA: TGCGCCAGCAGTTTACCTAGCGGGATTAATGAGCAGTACTTC. Protein sequence: CASSLPSGINEQYF.

The rearrangement joins TRBV6-5 to TRBJ1-2; 7 bases are shared with TRBD1. The trim removed 6 bases at V and 6 bases at J, leaving 13 bases unmatched. The CDR3 contains 15 residues. Looked up from germline, CDR1 is MNHEY and CDR2 is SVGAGI. CDR3 loop: CASRRSETGPNGYTF. In DNA form, the CDR3 reads TGTGCCAGCAGACGATCAGAGACAGGGCCCAATGGCTACACCTTC.

As for this clonotype: The germline gene is not matched at one end of the junction; a read error may be the cause. The J gene is TRBJ2-3, the V gene TRBV10-3, with D maybe TRBD2 (5 bases). The V gene's germline CDR1 is ENHRY and CDR2 SYGVKD. This CDR3 spans 15 amino acids. In DNA, the CDR3 is TGTACCATCAGTGCCCGAGGGCTAGTTGGAGATGCGCAGTATTTT. Residues: CTISARGLVGDAQYF.

A word on this clonotype: This may arise from a read error, as a much more abundant clone is one base away. The rearrangement uses TRBV10-3 and TRBJ1-2; 9 bases are shared with TRBD1. Germline V lookup: CDR1 ENHRY, CDR2 SYGVKD. This CDR3 spans 13 amino acids. CDR3 nucleotide sequence: TGTGCCATCTGTGAGACAGGGGGAGATGGCTACACCTTC. Protein: CAICETGGDGYTF.

This clonotype was observed a handful of times. The chain combines TRBV20-1 with TRBJ1-5; maybe TRBD1 (5 bases). Trimming took 6 bases from V and 2 from J, leaving 14 bases between them. In germline, CDR1 is DFQATT, CDR2 SNEGSKA (reference sequence). The CDR3 contains 14 residues. CDR3 DNA: TGCAGTGCGAGGGACGTCGGGGGCAATCAGCCCCAGCATTTT. This encodes CSARDVGGNQPQHF.

This clonotype was recorded a few times. A clone one base away is much larger, so this may be a read error. CDR3 region: CAISESSGSPTDTLYF. The DNA of the CDR3 is TGTGCCATCAGTGAGTCTAGCGGGAGCCCCACAGATACGCTGTATTTT. The J gene is TRBJ2-3, the V gene TRBV10-3; 9 nucleotides line up with TRBD2. This CDR3 region has 16 residues. Looked up from germline, CDR1 is ENHRY and CDR2 is SYGVKD.

This clonotype has at least ten counts. This sequence joins TRBV6-1 and TRBJ1-1; D gene uncertain. The V and J ends lost 3 bases and 2 bases respectively, with 10 bases between them. CDR1 is MNHNS, CDR2 SASEGT, per germline. There are 14 residues in the CDR3. The CDR3 coding sequence is TGTGCCAGCAGTGAGGGCGGTCTTAACACTGAAGCTTTCTTT. It yields the protein CASSEGGLNTEAFF.

The table lists this clonotype with many counts. This chain uses TRBV20-1 with TRBJ1-2; 9 bases map to TRBD1. CDR1 is DFQATT and CDR2 is SNEGSKA in the germline V gene (reference sequence). V dropped 6 bases and J dropped 8; count of bases not matched to a gene: 7. This CDR3 has 12 residues. CDR3 DNA sequence: TGCAGTGCAACACAGGGGGCGCTCGGCTACACCTTC. It codes for CSATQGALGYTF.

There are many counts of this clonotype. This chain links TRBV7-9 with TRBJ2-5; the match to TRBD2 covers 8 bases. Germline V CDR1 and CDR2: SEHNR, FQNEAQ (reference sequence). This CDR3 is built from 16 residues. V lost 5 bases to trimming and J lost 2 bases; unmatched junction nucleotides: 10. The CDR3 reads CASSPMTGGVQETQYF. The CDR3 DNA reads as TGTGCCAGCAGCCCAATGACCGGGGGGGTTCAAGAGACCCAGTACTTC.

The V and J genes are TRBV7-8 and TRBJ1-1; possible D gene TRBD1, 5 bases. Looked up from germline, CDR1 is SGHVS and CDR2 is FQNEAQ. This CDR3 is 14 amino acids long. V lost 7 bases and J lost 1, with 13 bases in between. As DNA, the CDR3 is TGTGCCAGCACCCCGGGGGGAGCGAACACTGAAGCTTTCTTT. It encodes CASTPGGANTEAFF.

There are a few counts of this clonotype. The chain is built from TRBV5-1 and TRBJ1-5; D call uncertain. From germline, CDR1 is SGHRS and CDR2 YFSETQ. V was cut by 4 bases and J by 3 bases, with 11 bases left in between. CDR3 length equals 14 residues. The CDR3 is CASSPGDTNQPQHF. The CDR3 DNA sequence: TGCGCCAGCAGCCCTGGAGACACCAATCAGCCCCAGCATTTT. Full variable domain (remainder filled in from reference TRBV5-1 and TRBJ1-5): KAGVTQTPRYLIKTRGQQVTLSCSPISGHRSVSWYQQTPGQGLQFLFEYFSETQRNKGNFPGRFSGRQFSNSRSEMNVSTLELGDSALYLCASSPGDTNQPQHFGDGTRLSIL.

This clonotype was recorded many times. The chain carries TRBV6-4 and TRBJ2-7, with a weak D call TRBD1 (8 bases). This CDR3 spans 16 amino acids. Between the trimmed V and J ends, which lost 8 bases and 5 bases, there was a span of 25 bases. Germline V gene lookup returns CDR1 MRHNA and CDR2 SNTAGT. The CDR3 DNA reads TGTGCCAGCGGGGGGGACAGGCACCTGATTCCAGACGAGCAGTACTTC. Its protein product is CASGGDRHLIPDEQYF.

This clonotype appeared a few times. The genes are TRBV6-5 and TRBJ1-6, with no clear D. Trimming took 0 bases from V and 7 from J, leaving 13 bases between them. This CDR3 comprises 16 residues. The germline V gene encodes CDR1 MNHEY and CDR2 SVGAGI. CDR3 protein: CASSYSTLAPNSPLHF. The CDR3 bases are TGTGCCAGCAGTTACTCGACTTTGGCACCCAATTCACCCCTCCACTTT.

The sample holds a few counts of this clonotype. A much larger clone lies a single base off, so this may be a read error. The gene calls are TRBV7-2 and TRBJ2-7; D could derive from TRBD1 or TRBD2 (5 bases each). Trimming removed 0 bases from V and 7 bases from J, with 10 bases in between. The CDR3 length is 13 residues. The germline gives CDR1 SGHTA, CDR2 FQGNSA. This CDR3 reads CASSLAGTNEQYF. CDR3 DNA sequence: TGTGCCAGCAGCTTAGCCGGGACCAATGAGCAGTACTTC.

The chain joins TRBV6-5 to TRBJ2-4; unclear D gene. TRBJ2-7 explains the end of the DNA better; the J call may be wrong. CDR3 length: 14 residues. The V gene's germline CDR1 is MNHEY and CDR2 SVGAGI. As DNA, the CDR3 is TGTGCCAGCAGTTACTCGAATCTTCCGTACGAGCAGTACTTC. This codes for CASSYSNLPYEQYF.

This clonotype was observed many times. The chain joins TRBV5-1 to TRBJ2-3; D may be TRBD2 (6 bases). Germline V gene data show CDR1 as SGHRS and CDR2 as YFSETQ. V dropped 3 bases and J dropped 6 bases, with 14 bases sitting between them. There are 14 residues in the CDR3. CDR3 sequence: CASSSGLFGDTQYF. The DNA of the CDR3 is TGCGCCAGCAGCTCCGGACTATTTGGTGATACGCAGTATTTT.

To note about this clonotype: Since a much larger clone is just one base distant, this may be a read error. The chain couples TRBV5-1 to TRBJ1-5; no firm D call. The CDR3 loop spans 13 amino acids. Deletions cut 2 bases from V and 9 bases from J, with 12 bases between. Germline V lookup: CDR1 SGHRS, CDR2 YFSETQ. CDR3 amino acids: CASSFEGDRPQHF. For the CDR3, the DNA is TGCGCCAGCAGCTTTGAAGGCGATCGGCCCCAGCATTTT.

This rearrangement joins TRBV28 to TRBJ2-1, with 9 bases fitting TRBD1. There are 16 residues in the CDR3. Germline loops: CDR1 MDHEN, CDR2 SYDVKM. Trimming at V came to 3 bases and at J to 7 bases, leaving 10 bases not matched to a gene. This CDR3 is CASSLSGTGRTNEQFF. As DNA, the CDR3 is TGTGCCAGCAGTTTGTCCGGGACAGGGAGGACAAATGAGCAGTTCTTC.

This clonotype came up many times. The genes are TRBV12-3 or TRBV12-4 and TRBJ1-5, with no clear D. V lost 6 bases and J lost 5, with 17 bases in between. The CDR3 has 15 amino acids. For the CDR3, the DNA is TGTGCCAGCAGCCCCTCTGGAAGGGCCCATCAGCCCCAGCATTTT. It yields the protein CASSPSGRAHQPQHF.

This clonotype has at least ten counts. This chain connects TRBV20-1 to TRBJ2-3, with 12 positions matching TRBD2. Per the germline V gene, CDR1 is DFQATT and CDR2 is SNEGSKA (reference sequence). The V segment lost 5 bases and the J segment 0 bases; nucleotides outside the gene matches: 12. This CDR3 spans 18 amino acids. The CDR3 here is CSAEPPAGTSGSTDTQYF. As DNA, the CDR3 is TGCAGTGCTGAACCCCCCGCCGGGACTAGCGGGAGCACAGATACGCAGTATTTT.

At least ten counts were recorded for this clonotype. The chain carries TRBV20-1 and TRBJ1-1; the D is unclear. With 5 bases removed from V and 5 bases from J, the gap between germline ends came to 15 bases. From germline, CDR1 is DFQATT and CDR2 SNEGSKA (reference sequence). The CDR3 runs 13 residues. CDR3 sequence: CSALLDRDTEAFF. The CDR3 DNA reads as TGCAGTGCTCTCCTCGACCGGGATACTGAAGCTTTCTTT.

This clonotype has only one observation. CDR3 in DNA: TGTGCCAGCAGCTTAGATTACTACAATGAGCAGTTCTTC. Encoded protein: CASSLDYYNEQFF. The rearrangement uses TRBV7-2 and TRBJ2-1; no firm D call. Germline CDR1 and CDR2: SGHTA and FQGNSA. V lost 1 base, J lost 3 bases, and 4 bases lay in between. CDR3 length equals 13 residues.

On this clonotype itself: This may stem from a read error, because a much larger clone lies one nucleotide away. The chain has TRBV3-1 and TRBJ2-6; 7 bases match TRBD2. The germline gives CDR1 LGHDT, CDR2 YNNKEL (reference sequence). CDR3 length: 17 residues. With V trimmed by 5 bases and J by 0 bases, 7 bases remained unmatched. CDR3 in amino acids: CASSWRGTVSGANVLTF. In DNA, the CDR3 is TGTGCCAGCAGCTGGCGGGGGACGGTCTCTGGGGCCAACGTCCTGACTTTC. The full variable domain, with the rest looked up from reference TRBV3-1 and TRBJ2-6, is DTAVSQTPKYLVTQMGNDKSIKCEQNLGHDTMYWYKQDSKKFLKIMFSYNNKELIINETVPNRFSPKSPDKAHLNLHINSLELGDSAVYFCASSWRGTVSGANVLTFGAGSRLTVL.

The chain joins TRBV29-1 to TRBJ2-1; D is unresolved. Trimming shortened V by 6 bases and J by 0 bases, and 12 bases separated the two germline ends. The CDR3 covers 14 residues. CDR1 and CDR2 (germline): SQVTM, ANQGSEA. This CDR3 reads CSVSQVNSYNEQFF. The DNA for the CDR3 is TGCAGCGTATCGCAGGTCAACTCCTACAATGAGCAGTTCTTC.